These 10 T cell receptor beta chains came from one sample sequenced in a study of cytomegalovirus exposure and HLA in healthy donors. Primers included in the PCR were 60 Vbeta and 13 Jbeta primers. Assay used: immunoSEQ multiplex PCR; TCRdb lists only in-frame clones, some missing. The table includes under 200,000 clones, 65% to 70% detected once. What was sequenced was PBMCs. These receptors were taken from a woman younger than 30 in good health and CMV-seropositive.

J is TRBJ2-6 and V is TRBV6-4; a weak D match, TRBD1 (5 bases). CDR3 length: 17 residues. CDR1 and CDR2 (germline): MRHNA, SNTAGT. V was clipped by 2 bases and J by 0 bases, with 11 bases between them. The DNA of the CDR3 is TGTGCCAGCAGTGACAGGGGTTCCGGCTCTGGGGCCAACGTCCTGACTTTC. It translates to CASSDRGSGSGANVLTF.

The chain joins TRBV19 to TRBJ2-1; D call uncertain. V lost 4 bases to trimming and J lost 4 bases, with 8 bases between them. The CDR3 totals 13 residues. Germline CDR1 and CDR2: LNHDA and SQIVND (reference sequence). CDR3 DNA: TGTGCCAGTAGTACCTTCGGGTACAATGAGCAGTTCTTC. Translating gives CASSTFGYNEQFF.

This rearrangement joins TRBV10-3 to TRBJ2-7; TRBD2 matches 8 bases. The CDR3 runs to 16 residues. With V trimmed by 8 bases and J by 3 bases, 15 bases remained unmatched. Germline loops: CDR1 ENHRY, CDR2 SYGVKD. The CDR3 bases are TGTGCCATCCCAGTCGCGCGGGGGGAGAAAGTCTACGAGCAGTACTTC. It codes for CAIPVARGEKVYEQYF.

The chain recombines TRBV6-5 with TRBJ2-7; tentative D call: TRBD2 (5 bases). Trimming shortened V by 6 bases and J by 3 bases, and 15 bases separated the two germline ends. The CDR3 is 14 amino acids. Germline V CDR1 and CDR2: MNHEY, SVGAGI. CDR3 in amino acids: CASRLGPAVYEQYF. The CDR3 DNA reads TGTGCCAGCAGACTAGGCCCCGCCGTCTACGAGCAGTACTTC.

This clone was observed a handful of times. The chain combines TRBV5-5 with TRBJ2-7, with a tentative D call TRBD1 (5 bases). The germline gives CDR1 SGHKS, CDR2 YYEKEE (reference sequence). V dropped 0 bases and J dropped 6 bases, with 7 bases sitting between them. The CDR3 runs to 12 residues. The CDR3 spells CASSLVGVEQYF. The CDR3 DNA sequence: TGTGCCAGCAGCTTGGTAGGGGTCGAGCAGTACTTC.

The genes are TRBV6-5 and TRBJ1-3, with 9 bases aligning to TRBD1. This CDR3 is 16 amino acids long. The germline gives CDR1 MNHEY, CDR2 SVGAGI. V shed 4 bases, J shed 3 bases, and the junction held 7 bases outside the gene matches. CDR3 in amino acids: CASSSGTGRNGNTIYF. CDR3 sequence (DNA): TGTGCCAGCAGTTCAGGGACAGGGAGGAATGGAAACACCATATATTTT.

The chain is built from TRBV7-2 and TRBJ2-1, with D perhaps TRBD2 (6 bases). The germline V gene encodes CDR1 SGHTA and CDR2 FQGNSA. The CDR3 runs to 14 residues. Trimming took off 3 bases at V and 7 bases at J, with 13 bases between the two ends. The CDR3 spells CASSFGVGRNEQFF. The CDR3 DNA sequence: TGTGCCAGCAGCTTTGGGGTGGGGAGGAATGAGCAGTTCTTC.

The sample holds a few counts of this clone. J is TRBJ2-7 and V is TRBV4-2; 12 positions agree with TRBD2. With V trimmed by 4 bases and J by 1 base, 5 bases remained unmatched. The V gene's germline CDR1 is LGHNA and CDR2 YNFKEQ. CDR3 length equals 16 residues. The CDR3 DNA reads as TGTGCCAGCAGCCGAACCGGGACTAGCGGGTCCTACGAGCAGTACTTC. Translating it yields CASSRTGTSGSYEQYF.

The chain couples TRBV13 to TRBJ1-5; D not resolved. V lost 3 bases and J lost 5, with 11 bases in between. Germline values: CDR1 PRHDT, CDR2 FYEKMQ (reference sequence). The CDR3 sequence is 14 residues long. This CDR3 reads CASSFRGEDQPQHF. The DNA of the CDR3 is TGTGCCAGCAGCTTCCGGGGAGAGGATCAGCCCCAGCATTTT.

This clone has only a few counts. Here the CDR3 reads CASSSFAGIKSGYTF. DNA of the CDR3: TGTGCCAGCAGCTCCTTCGCAGGGATTAAGAGTGGCTACACCTTC. The chain carries TRBV11-1 and TRBJ1-2; tentative D call: TRBD1 (5 bases). CDR1 is SGHAT and CDR2 is FQDESV in the germline V gene (reference sequence). The V end lost 4 bases, the J end lost 7 bases, and 19 bases lay between the germline ends. The CDR3 consists of 15 residues.